The rows below give T cell receptor beta chains drawn from one sample of a study of cytomegalovirus exposure and HLA in healthy donors. The table came from immunoSEQ multiplex PCR; TCRdb's copy has only in-frame clones and leaves some out. Among 150,000 to 200,000 clones listed, roughly 88% were seen once. The specimen sequenced was PBMCs. The source of these receptors is a man in his forties or fifties in good health and CMV-seropositive. Each CDR3 is given with its conserved first and last residue. Each record gives: V gene, D gene, J gene, clone size, CDR3 protein, CDR3 DNA. D genes are given only for firm matches. Not every row has a clone size; where given, it reads once, few, many or a size class.

>TRBV9|-|TRBJ2-5|-
CASRRKGGDQETQYF
TGTGCCAGCAGACGCAAGGGGGGGGACCAAGAGACCCAGTACTTC
>TRBV6-1|TRBD1|TRBJ2-3|few
CASEGQGGDTQYF
TGTGCCAGCGAGGGACAGGGCGGTGATACGCAGTATTTT
>TRBV28|-|TRBJ1-1|-
CASSLVRGNTEAFF
TGTGCCAGCAGTTTGGTTCGGGGTAACACTGAAGCTTTCTTT
>TRBV10-3|-|TRBJ2-7|-
CAISGQVHEQYF
TGTGCCATCAGTGGACAGGTTCACGAGCAGTACTTC
>TRBV27|-|TRBJ1-5|-
CASSAWVGGSGNQPQHF
TGTGCCAGCAGTGCGTGGGTCGGGGGGTCAGGAAATCAGCCCCAGCATTTT
>TRBV5-1|TRBD1|TRBJ2-7|-
CASSYDRGVDEQYF
TGCGCCAGCAGCTACGACAGGGGGGTCGACGAGCAGTACTTC
>TRBV10-1|TRBD2|TRBJ2-1|-
CASSVSGGANNEQFF
TGCGCCAGCAGTGTTAGCGGGGGGGCAAACAATGAGCAGTTCTTC
>TRBV6-5|-|TRBJ1-2|-
CASSLTEGGANYGYTF
TGTGCCAGCAGTTTGACGGAGGGAGGGGCTAACTATGGCTACACCTTC
>TRBV18|TRBD2|TRBJ2-3|-
CASSPPGGRPTDTQYF
TGTGCCAGCTCACCACCGGGCGGGAGGCCCACAGATACGCAGTATTTT
>TRBV15|-|TRBJ1-1|-
CATSRDLIGDGTEAFF
TGTGCCACCAGCAGAGATCTGATCGGGGATGGCACTGAAGCTTTCTTT
>TRBV5-1|TRBD1|TRBJ1-1|-
CASSLGGTGFNTEAFF
TGCGCCAGCAGCTTGGGCGGGACAGGGTTTAACACTGAAGCTTTCTTT
>TRBV10-1|-|TRBJ1-3|-
CASSEDGASGNTIYF
TGCGCCAGCAGTGAGGACGGAGCCTCTGGAAACACCATATATTTT
>TRBV14|TRBD1|TRBJ2-1|-
CASSLWTGVEQFF
TGTGCCAGCAGCCTCTGGACAGGGGTAGAGCAGTTCTTC
>TRBV27|TRBD1|TRBJ2-5|few
CASSLIGQGSQETQYF
TGTGCCAGCAGTTTGATCGGACAGGGGAGCCAAGAGACCCAGTACTTC
>TRBV4-1|TRBD2|TRBJ2-6|-
CASSQETGGLWSGANVLTF
TGCGCCAGCAGCCAAGAGACGGGGGGGCTCTGGTCTGGGGCCAACGTCCTGACTTTC
>TRBV18|TRBD1|TRBJ1-4|-
CASSPGGGRGEKLFF
TGTGCCAGCTCACCAGGAGGGGGCAGGGGCGAAAAACTGTTTTTT
>TRBV6-5|-|TRBJ2-7|-
CASSYGQFYEQYF
TGTGCCAGCAGTTACGGACAGTTCTACGAGCAGTACTTC
>TRBV15|-|TRBJ1-6|-
CATSRDSNNSPLHF
TGTGCCACCAGCAGAGATAGCAATAATTCACCCCTCCACTTT
>TRBV9|TRBD2|TRBJ2-1|once
CASSPTSGRAFEQFF
TGTGCCAGCAGCCCAACTAGCGGGAGGGCGTTTGAGCAGTTCTTC
>TRBV29-1|-|TRBJ2-1|-
CSVDSGNSYNEQFF
TGCAGCGTTGACTCCGGGAACTCCTACAATGAGCAGTTCTTC
>TRBV10-3|-|TRBJ2-1|-
CATLGVSASSYNEQFF
TGTGCCACGTTGGGAGTGTCGGCGAGCTCCTACAATGAGCAGTTCTTC
>TRBV5-1|-|TRBJ1-4|-
CASSLSGVGEKLFF
TGCGCCAGCAGCTTGTCGGGGGTGGGTGAAAAACTGTTTTTT
>TRBV18|-|TRBJ1-2|few
CASSPLEGTNYGYTF
TGTGCCAGCTCACCCCTGGAGGGAACTAACTATGGCTACACCTTC
>TRBV29-1|-|TRBJ2-2|-
CSVLGRSTGELFF
TGCAGCGTATTGGGGCGCAGCACCGGGGAGCTGTTTTTT
>TRBV10-3|-|TRBJ2-5|-
CAISGQAQETQYF
TGTGCCATCAGTGGACAGGCCCAAGAGACCCAGTACTTC
>TRBV28|-|TRBJ1-2|-
CASSTADSLYGYTF
TGTGCCAGCAGCACCGCGGACAGCCTCTATGGCTACACCTTC
>TRBV5-6|TRBD1|TRBJ1-1|few
CASSLQGTDMNTEAFF
TGTGCCAGCAGCTTACAGGGGACAGATATGAACACTGAAGCTTTCTTT
>TRBV9|-|TRBJ1-3|-
CASSPTAGHFGNTIYF
TGTGCCAGCAGCCCAACGGCGGGGCACTTTGGAAACACCATATATTTT
>TRBV11-2|TRBD2|TRBJ2-3|few
CASSSDFPLAGGSTDTQYF
TGTGCCAGCAGCTCGGACTTCCCTCTAGCGGGAGGAAGCACAGATACGCAGTATTTT
>TRBV19|-|TRBJ1-5|-
CASSPRTDLRGQPQHF
TGTGCCAGTAGTCCCCGGACAGACCTCCGGGGTCAGCCCCAGCATTTT
>TRBV9|-|TRBJ2-1|-
CASSVGSGSYNEQFF
TGTGCCAGCAGCGTAGGATCGGGCTCCTACAATGAGCAGTTCTTC
>TRBV5-6|-|TRBJ2-7|-
CASSSTGLGEQYF
TGTGCCAGCAGCTCTACAGGGCTAGGCGAGCAGTACTTC
>TRBV7-2|-|TRBJ2-3|-
CASSLFPLSTDTQYF
TGTGCCAGCAGCTTATTTCCCTTATCCACAGATACGCAGTATTTT
>TRBV6-6|-|TRBJ2-2|-
CASSLAGITGELFF
TGTGCCAGCAGTTTGGCGGGGATTACCGGGGAGCTGTTTTTT
>TRBV6-5|-|TRBJ1-1|-
CASNRGLNTEAFF
TGTGCCAGCAACAGAGGGTTGAACACTGAAGCTTTCTTT
>TRBV15|-|TRBJ1-2|-
CATSREEDGYTF
TGTGCCACCAGCAGAGAGGAGGATGGCTACACCTTC
>TRBV5-1|TRBD1|TRBJ1-1|-
CASKSGTVNTEAFF
TGCGCCAGCAAATCCGGGACAGTGAACACTGAAGCTTTCTTT
>TRBV5-4|TRBD1|TRBJ2-2|once
CASSADRVNTGELFF
TGTGCCAGCAGCGCGGACAGGGTGAACACCGGGGAGCTGTTTTTT
>TRBV18|-|TRBJ1-2|-
CASSPSQNYGYTF
TGTGCCAGCTCACCAAGCCAAAACTATGGCTACACCTTC
>TRBV7-2|TRBD2|TRBJ2-1|-
CASSPGTSGRHEQFF
TGTGCCAGCAGCCCCGGGACTAGCGGGAGACATGAGCAGTTCTTC
>TRBV4-2|TRBD1|TRBJ1-2|-
CASSQLTGENYGYTF
TGTGCCAGCAGCCAACTGACAGGGGAAAACTATGGCTACACCTTC
>TRBV27|TRBD1|TRBJ2-1|-
CASSPWGGTGYNEQFF
TGTGCCAGCAGCCCATGGGGAGGGACAGGGTACAATGAGCAGTTCTTC
>TRBV19|TRBD1|TRBJ1-2|-
CASRDRYGYTF
TGTGCCAGCCGGGACAGGTATGGCTACACCTTC